These 11 T cell receptor beta chains were all obtained from the same sample, sequenced in a study of CD8+ T cells in alopecia areata. This sample's treatment: oral pan-JAK inhibitor, 5-10 mg twice daily. Following extraction, RNA underwent reverse transcription to cDNA, which served as the sequencing template. Produced via immunoSEQ multiplex PCR; TCRdb's table is partial and in-frame only. Among 150,000 to 200,000 clones listed, roughly 60% were seen once. Sequenced material: CD4+ T cells sorted from blood, taken at week 24, from a patient treated with tofacitinib. The receptors originated from a human donor with alopecia areata.

This chain joins TRBV2 and TRBJ1-5; 9 bases line up with TRBD1. CDR1 SNHLY and CDR2 FYNNEI come from the germline V gene. V was clipped by 7 bases and J by 6 bases; unmatched bases: 4. This CDR3 spans 13 amino acids. The CDR3, as DNA: TGTGCCAGCACCTGGGACAGGGCTCAGCCCCAGCATTTT. It yields the protein CASTWDRAQPQHF.

The rearrangement links TRBV11-2 to TRBJ2-3; D may correspond to TRBD1 or TRBD2 (5 bases each). The V end was cut by 7 bases, the J end by 2 bases, with 16 bases between. There are 15 residues in the CDR3. Germline CDR1 is SGHAT and CDR2 is FQNNGV. This CDR3 reads CASTRVGVNTDTQYF. As DNA, the CDR3 is TGTGCCAGCACCCGTGTGGGGGTAAACACAGATACGCAGTATTTT.

This clone was seen a handful of times. The chain joins TRBV4-3 to TRBJ2-3; TRBD1 aligns across 7 bases. CDR1 is LGHNA, CDR2 YSLEER, per germline. Trimming at V came to 0 bases and at J to 1 base, leaving 13 bases not matched to a gene. The CDR3 covers 19 residues. The CDR3 spells CASSQESVEGASGTDTQYF. In DNA form, the CDR3 reads TGCGCCAGCAGCCAAGAAAGTGTTGAGGGGGCTAGTGGCACAGATACGCAGTATTTT.

This clone was observed a single time. This chain joins TRBV29-1 and TRBJ2-2; TRBD1 aligns across 7 bases. Germline assignment: CDR1 SQVTM and CDR2 ANQGSEA. CDR3 size: 16 residues. Trimming cost V 4 bases and J 4 bases; bases outside gene matches: 12. CDR3 in DNA: TGCAGCGTTGGAAGGGGGCTTAGCGCCGGCACCGGGGAGCTGTTTTTT. Translation: CSVGRGLSAGTGELFF.

This sequence joins TRBV29-1 and TRBJ1-2, with 10 bases fitting TRBD1. The CDR3 spans 12 residues. Germline V lookup: CDR1 SQVTM, CDR2 ANQGSEA. The J segment lost 7 bases and the V segment lost 6 bases, leaving 5 bases of the junction unmatched. CDR3 sequence: CSVRQGAGGYTF. The CDR3 nucleotides read TGCAGCGTCCGACAGGGGGCTGGTGGCTACACCTTC. Filled out from reference TRBV29-1 and TRBJ1-2, the complete variable domain reads SAVISQKPSRDICQRGTSLTIQCQVDSQVTMMFWYRQQPGQSLTLIATANQGSEATYESGFVIDKFPISRPNLTFSTLTVSNMSPEDSSIYLCSVRQGAGGYTFGSGTRLTVV.

The V and J genes are TRBV2 and TRBJ2-7; D is unresolved. V was pared by 3 bases and J by 4 bases, with 4 bases between. The CDR3 runs 11 residues. CDR1 SNHLY and CDR2 FYNNEI come from the germline V gene. In DNA form, the CDR3 reads TGTGCCAGCAGTGAGGAGTACGAGCAGTACTTC. This translates into CASSEEYEQYF.

This clone was seen a few times. This chain connects TRBV29-1 to TRBJ2-1, with 7 bases fitting TRBD2. The CDR3 totals 14 residues. V shed 4 bases, J shed 7 bases, and the junction held 10 bases outside the gene matches. Looked up from germline, CDR1 is SQVTM and CDR2 is ANQGSEA. The CDR3 region has the DNA TGCAGCGTTGCTGGGAGACTAGCTGCGAATGAGCAGTTCTTC. It encodes CSVAGRLAANEQFF.

The chain links TRBV6-1 to TRBJ2-4, with TRBD1 identical over 7 bases. Germline V gene sequence: CDR1 MNHNS, CDR2 SASEGT. The J segment lost 5 bases and the V segment lost 3 bases, leaving 10 bases of the junction unmatched. The CDR3 extends over 16 amino acids. CDR3 loop: CASSDFTGVWENIQYF. CDR3 coding DNA: TGTGCCAGCAGTGATTTCACAGGGGTTTGGGAAAACATTCAGTACTTC.

The rearrangement uses TRBV29-1 and TRBJ1-4; the D gene is possibly TRBD1 (5 bases). This CDR3 has 15 residues. Germline CDR1 SQVTM, CDR2 ANQGSEA. V lost 1 base to trimming and J lost 0 bases, with 9 bases between them. In nucleotides, the CDR3 is TGCAGCGTTGAAGGGGGGACGGCAACTAATGAAAAACTGTTTTTT. It specifies CSVEGGTATNEKLFF.

The chain joins TRBV4-3 to TRBJ1-4; TRBD1 might be the D (5 bases). CDR1 and CDR2 from the germline V gene are LGHNA and YSLEER. Trimming removed 0 bases at V and 13 bases at J, with 12 bases between. This CDR3 has 13 amino acids. Here the CDR3 DNA reads TGCGCCAGCAGCCAAGAGGGGGGACTACCACTGTTTTTT. This sequence encodes CASSQEGGLPLFF.

This clone showed up just once. The rearrangement links TRBV7-7 to TRBJ2-1; TRBD2 might be the D (5 bases). CDR1 and CDR2 from the germline V gene are SSHAT and FNYEAQ (reference sequence). The length of the CDR3 is 14 residues. Trimming pared 2 bases from V and 10 bases from J, leaving 15 bases between. Written as DNA, the CDR3 is TGTGCCAGCAGCTTATCCCCGGGGTCCGAAGAGCAGTTCTTC. As protein: CASSLSPGSEEQFF.